The source of this TCR beta chain is a study of T cell responses to AZD1222 COVID-19 vaccine (dated by TCRdb to the early 2020s). At the level of the whole study: Because spike-specific TCR depth and breadth did not differ between the two schedules, AZD1222 recipients who got a second dose at roughly 4 weeks were pooled with those who got a second dose at roughly 12 weeks. TCR sequencing covered over 230 trial participants: roughly 200 given two doses of AZD1222 and 26 given two doses of MenACWY control vaccine. Trial participants were enrolled by age into 18-55, 56-69 and 70-plus year subgroups, with approximately 150, 28 and 58 TCR-sequenced participants respectively. Summary of the overall study and its limitations: Reportedly, close to half of the unique spike-specific TCRs recognized epitopes lying outside the regions that are mutated in the B.1.351 and B.1.1.7 variants. Participants were mostly white British and included more females than males, and it was suggested by the authors that clonal diversity may have been underestimated. In the small 56-69-year group, the increase in depth fell short of significance, most likely because of low power. After two AZD1222 doses, both the breadth and the depth of spike-specific TCRs were significantly higher than at day 0 and than in MenACWY recipients. Because no samples from the day 14 peak response were available, repertoires could be characterized only after the peak T cell response. The vaccine-associated CD4 TCRs covered the entire spike protein, and the dominant responses fell in regions 160-218 and 743-854. Conclusions about previously exposed vaccinees are limited, since just five or six AZD1222 recipients were seropositive for SARS-CoV-2 at baseline.

The CDR3 regions of human TCRbeta chains were subjected to immunosequencing. Under the source paper's analysis protocol: TCRs in the repertoires were matched against a reference library of SARS-CoV-2-specific TCRs that had been generated with the MIRA antigen-specificity platform. Breadth was defined as the fraction of unique TCRs that were SARS-CoV-2-associated, and depth was defined as the fraction of total T cells that were SARS-CoV-2-associated. Using the MIRA data, each spike-specific TCR was mapped to the spike region that the TCR reacts to and placed in a CD4 or CD8 class. Log10-transformed breadth and depth values were compared by one-way ANOVA with Sidak's multiple comparisons tests. Drawn from immuneACCESS, this table holds only the in-frame rearrangements with V and J called that TCRdb kept. Clones are partly lost; checked studies trace under half to an unresolved V gene and leave the rest unexplained. V, J and clone size were drawn from that table, and D and trimming were deduced from the DNA. The sample has approximately 70,000 clones on record, around 85% of them singletons. Roughly 20% of the sample rests with the top ten.

The time point label here, explained by the study, means: baseline before first vaccination. Samples from vaccinated people were obtained from the UK trials COV001 and COV002, which included a single-blind randomized controlled phase 2/3 trial of AZD1222 (ChAdOx1 nCoV-19) in healthy adults. For TCRbeta chain sequencing, PBMC samples were collected from trial participants at day 0 and at day 28 after the second dose. On this clone: Its antigen is not yet known. Per-nucleotide qualities are absent, and no much larger clonotype sits a single base away.

Trimming costs V 0 bases and J 5 bases, and their ends lie 14 bases apart. Reading the germline V gene gives CDR1 SGHRS and CDR2 YFSETQ. The CDR3 goes from the cysteine to the phenylalanine over 15 residues. The read is trimmed to its CDR3 DNA, 45 bases read in frame from base 1. This clonotype was sampled from an adult in good health. The input for sequencing was peripheral blood, taken on day 0 of AZD1222 vaccination. The rearranged chain carries TRBV5-1 and TRBJ1-1, and possibly TRBD1, on 6 matching bases. At the DNA level, the sequence is TGCGCCAGCAGCTTGGGCGGGACAAAGTCAACTGAAGCTTTCTTT. Its protein product is CASSLGGTKSTEAFF.